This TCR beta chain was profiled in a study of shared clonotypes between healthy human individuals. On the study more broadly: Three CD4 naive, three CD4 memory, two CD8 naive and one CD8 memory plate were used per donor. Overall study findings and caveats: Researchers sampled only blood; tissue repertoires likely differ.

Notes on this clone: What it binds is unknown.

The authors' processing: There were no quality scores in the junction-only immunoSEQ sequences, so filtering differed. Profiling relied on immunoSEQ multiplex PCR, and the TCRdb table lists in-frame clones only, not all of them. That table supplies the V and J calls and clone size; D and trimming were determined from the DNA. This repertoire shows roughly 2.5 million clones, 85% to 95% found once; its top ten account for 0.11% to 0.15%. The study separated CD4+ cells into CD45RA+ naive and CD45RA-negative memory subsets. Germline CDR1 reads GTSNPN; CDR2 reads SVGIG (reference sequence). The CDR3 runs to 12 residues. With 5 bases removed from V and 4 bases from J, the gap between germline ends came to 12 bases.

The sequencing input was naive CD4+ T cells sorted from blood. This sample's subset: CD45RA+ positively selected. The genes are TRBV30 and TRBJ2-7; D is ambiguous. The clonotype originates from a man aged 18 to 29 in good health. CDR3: CAWGLLGYEQYF. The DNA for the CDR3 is TGTGCCTGGGGGCTGTTGGGTTACGAGCAGTACTTC.